Detailed here is one TCR beta chain. Its antigen remains unknown. At the Johns Hopkins FTIC core, DNA taken from cultured CD4+ T cells was sequenced by way of the Oncomine TCR Beta short-read assay. It was from cultured CD4+ T cells that genomic DNA was extracted. TCRdb re-called the PCR reads through MiXCR, storing one row per CDR3 protein. The sample contains about 16,000 distinct CDR3 sequences, 54% of which appear only once. The sample comes from a study of vaccination and CD4 T cells after COVID-19. The overall study: The study sampled three convalescent patients at day 14 and again at days 161 to 241 post-vaccination.

CDR1 and CDR2 from the germline V gene are DFQATT and SNEGSKA (reference sequence). The CDR3 is 13 residues long. The V end lost 5 bases, the J end lost 5 bases, and 15 bases lay between the germline ends. The time point denotes: late sampling 161 to 241 days after vaccination in a few convalescent patients. Treatment meaning: approximately nine-day PBMC culture with coronavirus spike peptide pools or control peptides (ViraFEST assay). This clonotype was obtained from a human donor who had recovered from COVID-19. This chain connects TRBV20-1 to TRBJ1-2; D not certain. Material: CD4+ T cells from blood, cultured in vitro, obtained about 7 months after SARS-CoV-2 vaccination. CDR3 region: CSAVRDPSYGYTF. CDR3 in DNA: TGCAGTGCTGTTCGCGATCCATCGTATGGCTACACCTTC.